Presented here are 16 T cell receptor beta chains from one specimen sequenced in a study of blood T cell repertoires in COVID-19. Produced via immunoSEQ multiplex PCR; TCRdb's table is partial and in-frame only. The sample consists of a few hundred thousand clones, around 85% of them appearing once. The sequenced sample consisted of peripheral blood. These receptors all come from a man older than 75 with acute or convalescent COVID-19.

The CDR3, as DNA: TGTGCCAGTGTAAACTCTGGGGCCAACGTCCTGACTTTC. It is translated as CASVNSGANVLTF. The rearrangement links TRBV12-3 or TRBV12-4 to TRBJ2-6, with D unclear. The CDR3 extends over 13 amino acids. Deletions cut 9 bases from V and 0 bases from J, with 6 bases between.

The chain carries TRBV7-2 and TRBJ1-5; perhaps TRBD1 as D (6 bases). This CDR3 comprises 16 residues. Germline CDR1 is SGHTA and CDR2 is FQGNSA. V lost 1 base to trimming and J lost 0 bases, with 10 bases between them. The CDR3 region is CASSLVGGPSNQPQHF. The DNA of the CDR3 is TGTGCCAGCAGCTTAGTCGGGGGGCCTAGCAATCAGCCCCAGCATTTT.

The DNA of the CDR3 is TGTGCCAGCAGCTTAATGGGCACAGGGGGGCTCTACGAGCAGTACTTC. Amino acid sequence: CASSLMGTGGLYEQYF. The chain has TRBV7-9 and TRBJ2-7, with 8 bases matching TRBD1. V dropped 2 bases and J dropped 3; count of bases not matched to a gene: 9. The CDR3 sequence is 16 residues long. Germline values: CDR1 SEHNR, CDR2 FQNEAQ (reference sequence).

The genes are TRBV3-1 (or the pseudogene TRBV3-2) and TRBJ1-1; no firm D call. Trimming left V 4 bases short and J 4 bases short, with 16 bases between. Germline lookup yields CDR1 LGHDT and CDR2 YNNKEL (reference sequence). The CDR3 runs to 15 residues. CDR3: CASSRTAGPSTEAFF. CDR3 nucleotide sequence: TGTGCCAGCAGCCGAACAGCAGGCCCTTCCACTGAAGCTTTCTTT.

The CDR3 DNA reads TGTGCCAGTAGTAGGACAGATTATTATAGCAATCAGCCCCAGCATTTT. Amino acids: CASSRTDYYSNQPQHF. J is TRBJ1-5 and V is TRBV19, with a possible D match to TRBD1 (6 bases). This CDR3 has 16 residues. The V gene's germline CDR1 is LNHDA and CDR2 SQIVND (reference sequence). Trimming pared 4 bases from V and 0 bases from J, leaving 13 bases between.

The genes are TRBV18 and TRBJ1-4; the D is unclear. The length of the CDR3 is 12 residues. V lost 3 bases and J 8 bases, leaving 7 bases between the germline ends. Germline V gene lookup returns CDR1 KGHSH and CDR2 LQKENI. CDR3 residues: CASSPQAEKLFF. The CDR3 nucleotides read TGTGCCAGCTCACCCCAAGCAGAAAAACTGTTTTTT.

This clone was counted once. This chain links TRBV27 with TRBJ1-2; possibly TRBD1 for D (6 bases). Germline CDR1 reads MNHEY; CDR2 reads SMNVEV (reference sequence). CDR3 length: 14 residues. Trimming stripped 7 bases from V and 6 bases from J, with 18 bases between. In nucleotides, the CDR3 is TGTGCCAGCACCAAGTGGGGGCGCGAGGATGGCTACACCTTC. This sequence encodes CASTKWGREDGYTF.

The DNA for the CDR3 is TGTGCCAGCACCATACAGGGAGTTGGGGAGCTGTTTTTT. Encoded protein: CASTIQGVGELFF. The chain joins TRBV2 to TRBJ2-2; maybe TRBD1 (6 bases). Trimming pared 7 bases from V and 8 bases from J, leaving 14 bases between. Germline-derived CDR1 and CDR2 are SNHLY and FYNNEI. The CDR3 extends over 13 amino acids. Using reference TRBV2 and TRBJ2-2 for the parts outside the CDR3, the full variable domain is EPEVTQTPSHQVTQMGQEVILRCVPISNHLYFYWYRQILGQKVEFLVSFYNNEISEKSEIFDDQFSVERPDGSNFTLKIRSTKLEDSAMYFCASTIQGVGELFFGEGSRLTVL.

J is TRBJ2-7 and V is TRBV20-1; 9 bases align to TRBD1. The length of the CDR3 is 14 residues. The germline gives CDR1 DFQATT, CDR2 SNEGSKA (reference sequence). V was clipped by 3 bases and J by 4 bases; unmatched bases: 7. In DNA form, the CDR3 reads TGCAGTGCTAGTTGGACAGGGGAGGTATACGAGCAGTACTTC. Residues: CSASWTGEVYEQYF.

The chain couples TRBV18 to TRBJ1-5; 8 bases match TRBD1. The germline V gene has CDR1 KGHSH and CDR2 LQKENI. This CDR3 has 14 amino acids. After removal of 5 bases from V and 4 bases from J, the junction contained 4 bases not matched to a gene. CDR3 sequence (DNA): TGTGCCAGCTCAGAGGACAGGGTTAATCAGCCCCAGCATTTT. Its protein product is CASSEDRVNQPQHF. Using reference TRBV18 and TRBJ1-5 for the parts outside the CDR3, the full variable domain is NAGVMQNPRHLVRRRGQEARLRCSPMKGHSHVYWYRQLPEEGLKFMVYLQKENIIDESGMPKERFSAEFPKEGPSILRIQQVVRGDSAAYFCASSEDRVNQPQHFGDGTRLSIL.

This CDR3 reads CASSPPYEQRSSGNTIYF. CDR3 DNA: TGTGCCAGCTCACCACCATATGAACAGAGAAGCTCTGGAAACACCATATATTTT. The chain carries TRBV18 and TRBJ1-3; D gene uncertain. Trimming took 0 bases from V and 0 from J, leaving 15 bases between them. The CDR3 loop spans 18 amino acids. CDR1 is KGHSH, CDR2 LQKENI, per germline.

CDR3 in DNA: TGTGCCAGCAGACCCGCGACAGTGACGTCGGGCAATCAGCCCCAGCATTTT. Translation gives CASRPATVTSGNQPQHF. The V call is TRBV28, the J call TRBJ1-5; the D gene is possibly TRBD1 (5 bases). V lost 6 bases and J 2 bases, leaving 20 bases between the germline ends. The CDR3 covers 17 residues. In germline, CDR1 is MDHEN, CDR2 SYDVKM.

The CDR3 loop is CASSLVGASYEQYF. The CDR3 DNA sequence: TGTGCCAGCAGTTTGGTGGGGGCCTCCTACGAGCAGTACTTC. The rearrangement uses TRBV27 and TRBJ2-7, with D possibly being TRBD1 (6 bases). The CDR3 length is 14 residues. Per germline, CDR1 MNHEY and CDR2 SMNVEV (reference sequence). Trimming left V 3 bases short and J 0 bases short, with 9 bases between.

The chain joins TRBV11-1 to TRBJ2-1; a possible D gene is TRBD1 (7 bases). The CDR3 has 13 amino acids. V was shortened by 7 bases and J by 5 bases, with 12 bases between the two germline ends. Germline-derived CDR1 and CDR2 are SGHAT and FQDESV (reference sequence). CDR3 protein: CASTSGGNNEQFF. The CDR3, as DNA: TGTGCCAGCACTTCAGGGGGGAACAATGAGCAGTTCTTC.

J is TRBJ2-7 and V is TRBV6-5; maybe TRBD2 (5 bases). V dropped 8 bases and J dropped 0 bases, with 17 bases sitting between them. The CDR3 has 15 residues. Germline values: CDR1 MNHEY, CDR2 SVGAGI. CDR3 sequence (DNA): TGTGCCAGCCGACCTGGGATTGGAGGCTCCTACGAGCAGTACTTC. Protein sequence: CASRPGIGGSYEQYF.

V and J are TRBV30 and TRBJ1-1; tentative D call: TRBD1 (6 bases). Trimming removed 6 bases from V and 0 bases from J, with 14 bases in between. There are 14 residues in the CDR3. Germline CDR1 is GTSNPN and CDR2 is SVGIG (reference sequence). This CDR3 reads CACKGGAMNTEAFF. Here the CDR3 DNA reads TGTGCCTGCAAGGGGGGGGCCATGAACACTGAAGCTTTCTTT.